These 5 T cell receptor beta chains were sequenced from one sample in a study of memory CD4+ T cells and cytomegalovirus serostatus. Clones were read by immunoSEQ multiplex PCR, and TCRdb kept only the in-frame ones, dropping some. Of more than 45,000 clones listed, 82% are singletons. Single viable CD3+CD4+CD8-CD45RO+ cells were sorted as the memory CD4+ T cells. Input material: memory CD4+ T cells from blood. The receptors were sampled from an adult in good health and CMV-seronegative.

The V and J genes are TRBV6-5 and TRBJ2-3; possibly TRBD1 for D (6 bases). Trimming cost V 6 bases and J 7 bases, with 17 bases left between them. This CDR3 region has 14 residues. CDR1 and CDR2 from the germline V gene are MNHEY and SVGAGI. The CDR3 region is CASSSPWGLHTQYF. CDR3 DNA sequence: TGTGCCAGCAGCTCGCCGTGGGGGCTCCATACGCAGTATTTT.

The chain combines TRBV2 with TRBJ2-5; a possible D gene is TRBD2 (6 bases). This CDR3 has 15 amino acids. In germline, CDR1 is SNHLY, CDR2 FYNNEI. Deletions cut 1 base from V and 3 bases from J, with 12 bases between. The CDR3 protein is CASSEVGSGEETQYF. The CDR3 DNA reads as TGTGCCAGCAGTGAAGTTGGTTCGGGGGAAGAGACCCAGTACTTC.

This clone showed up just once. The chain couples TRBV7-2 to TRBJ2-7; 8 nucleotides align to TRBD2. The germline CDR1 and CDR2 sequences are SGHTA and FQGNSA. V shed 5 bases, J shed 0 bases, and the junction held 3 bases outside the gene matches. The CDR3 spans 14 residues. The CDR3 bases are TGTGCCAGCAGCGGAGCGGGGGCCTCCTACGAGCAGTACTTC. Its translation: CASSGAGASYEQYF. Using reference TRBV7-2 and TRBJ2-7 for the parts outside the CDR3, the full variable domain is GAGVSQSPSNKVTEKGKDVELRCDPISGHTALYWYRQSLGQGLEFLIYFQGNSAPDKSGLPSDRFSAERTGGSVSTLTIQRTQQEDSAVYLCASSGAGASYEQYFGPGTRLTVT.

J is TRBJ1-1 and V is TRBV6-6; unclear D gene. Trimming stripped 6 bases from V and 6 bases from J, with 8 bases between. Germline-derived CDR1 and CDR2 are MNHNY and SVGAGI (reference sequence). The CDR3 runs 11 residues. The DNA of the CDR3 is TGTGCCAGCAGCTCTCGGGCTGAAGCTTTCTTT. Protein product: CASSSRAEAFF.

A single count supports this clone. This chain joins TRBV2 and TRBJ1-2, with 8 bases identical to TRBD1. J gave up 8 bases and V 5 bases, and 7 bases lay outside the gene matches. The germline gives CDR1 SNHLY, CDR2 FYNNEI. The CDR3 contains 13 residues. In DNA form, the CDR3 reads TGTGCCAGCAGTACCCAAAGGACAGGGGGCTACACCTTC. Translated: CASSTQRTGGYTF.